This T cell receptor (beta chain) was sequenced in a study of early T cells in non-severe SARS-CoV-2 infection. TCRdb re-analysed the 5' RACE reads in MiXCR, keeping a single row per CDR3 protein. Here the sample spans about 64,000 distinct CDR3 sequences, less than 5% being singletons. Many counts were recorded for this clonotype. Material for sequencing was whole blood. The sequence was collected from an adult who was a healthcare worker with PCR-confirmed SARS-CoV-2 infection or an uninfected control (not recorded which).

CDR3 sequence reads: CASSDFRHPGELFF. CDR3 coding DNA: TGTGCCAGCAGTGACTTCCGACACCCCGGGGAGCTGTTTTTT. The chain recombines TRBV6-4 with TRBJ2-2; D unresolved. V lost 1 base, J lost 6 bases, and 9 bases lay in between. CDR1 and CDR2 from the germline V gene are MRHNA and SNTAGT. The CDR3 consists of 14 residues.